The entry below describes one T cell receptor beta chain. The clone's antigen remains unknown. No per-base quality is available; no much larger clone lies one base away. From a lookup of the germline V gene, CDR1 and CDR2 are SGHNT and YENEEA. The junction shows trimming of 7 bases on V and 2 bases on J, plus 17 bases between the germline ends. The CDR3 covers 16 residues, taking in both the cysteine and the phenylalanine. The only DNA kept is the CDR3, 48 bases in frame from the first base. This record belongs to a study of technical replicates of blood from several donors (dated by TCRdb to 2015 to 2018). The library was generated by the immunoSEQ multiplex PCR assay. The table comes from immuneACCESS by way of TCRdb, which keeps in-frame sequences with V and J called. Part of the clones is missing from these tables; in studies checked, under half for an unresolved V gene and the rest for unknown reasons. In this sample the table shows approximately 88,000 clones, approximately 97% of which occur a single time. In total, the top ten clones hold about 0.31% of the sample.

The sequence joins TRBV11-3 to TRBJ1-4; the D gene is possibly TRBD1, with 5 bases matching. Sequenced: T cells isolated from PBMCs. This TCR was sampled from a human donor in good health. The CDR3 here reads CASNLGGGSTNEKLFF. The sequenced DNA is TGTGCCAGCAACCTGGGGGGGGGATCGACTAATGAAAAACTGTTTTTT.